This entry lists 13 T cell receptor beta chains sequenced from one sample in a study of blood T cell repertoires in COVID-19. Repertoires were generated with immunoSEQ multiplex PCR, while TCRdb's copy carries only in-frame clones and drops some. The sample holds tens of thousands of clones; approximately 89% are singletons and the top ten take 4% to 5.5%. Sequencing used peripheral blood. The receptors here all came from a man older than 75 with acute or convalescent COVID-19.

V is TRBV18 and J is TRBJ2-7; TRBD1 matches at 9 bases. Germline-derived CDR1 and CDR2 are KGHSH and LQKENI. The CDR3 covers 15 residues. With 5 bases clipped from V and 2 bases from J, the junction kept 7 bases outside the gene matches. The CDR3 spells CASSSTGTGPYEQYF. The CDR3 DNA reads as TGTGCCAGCTCATCTACCGGGACAGGGCCCTACGAGCAGTACTTC.

The CDR3 nucleotides are TGCGCCAGCAGCGACCCGACGGGGTACTACGAGCAGTACTTC. Translated: CASSDPTGYYEQYF. This chain joins TRBV5-1 and TRBJ2-7; D may be TRBD2 (5 bases). The V end was cut by 4 bases, the J end by 3 bases, with 14 bases between. The CDR3 is made up of 14 amino acids. Per germline, CDR1 SGHRS and CDR2 YFSETQ.

This rearrangement joins TRBV6-5 to TRBJ2-7, with 8 positions matching TRBD2. The CDR3 spans 16 residues. Germline values: CDR1 MNHEY, CDR2 SVGAGI. Losses at the gene ends were 4 bases for V and 3 bases for J; bases not matched to a gene: 11. For the CDR3, the DNA is TGTGCCAGCAGTTCCCTAGGTAGCGGGGAGAGCTACGAGCAGTACTTC. This codes for CASSSLGSGESYEQYF.

In its sample, this clone was seen a few times. The chain carries TRBV9 and TRBJ1-6, with 9 bases that match TRBD1. The junction had 7 bases not matched to a gene; V was cut back by 4 bases and J by 5 bases. The CDR3 extends over 16 amino acids. In germline, CDR1 is SGDLS, CDR2 YYNGEE. CDR3 bases: TGTGCCAGCAGCTTCCGACAGGGGGAAAATAATTCACCCCTCCACTTT. Translation: CASSFRQGENNSPLHF.

V usage is TRBV6-5 and J usage is TRBJ2-1; 9 bases agree with TRBD2. The V segment lost 4 bases and the J segment 6 bases; nucleotides outside the gene matches: 7. CDR3 length: 15 residues. The germline CDR1 and CDR2 sequences are MNHEY and SVGAGI. For the CDR3, the DNA is TGTGCCAGCAGTTCTAGCGGGGTCCCCCTCAATGAGCAGTTCTTC. This codes for CASSSSGVPLNEQFF.

The V call is TRBV7-9, the J call TRBJ2-3; the D gene is possibly TRBD2 (5 bases). The CDR3 sequence is 15 residues long. Trimming pared 7 bases from V and 4 bases from J, leaving 18 bases between. Germline CDR1 is SEHNR and CDR2 is FQNEAQ (reference sequence). CDR3 DNA: TGTGCCAGCACCCTGGGAATAATGAGGGCAGATACGCAGTATTTT. This sequence encodes CASTLGIMRADTQYF.

V and J are TRBV5-1 and TRBJ2-1; 11 bases fit TRBD2. CDR1 is SGHRS and CDR2 is YFSETQ in the germline V gene. The CDR3 totals 18 residues. V was clipped by 4 bases and J by 2 bases; unmatched bases: 11. This chain's CDR3 is CASSPYPLTSGTYNEQFF. The CDR3 DNA reads as TGCGCCAGCAGCCCTTACCCCCTGACTAGCGGGACCTACAATGAGCAGTTCTTC.

The rearrangement joins TRBV19 to TRBJ1-5; 9 positions agree with TRBD1. The V gene's germline CDR1 is LNHDA and CDR2 SQIVND (reference sequence). V dropped 4 bases and J dropped 2; count of bases not matched to a gene: 12. The CDR3 extends over 18 amino acids. This CDR3 reads CASSRGTGKDVGNQPQHF. Here the CDR3 DNA reads TGTGCCAGTAGTAGAGGGACAGGGAAGGATGTGGGCAATCAGCCCCAGCATTTT. The variable domain in full, completed from reference TRBV19 and TRBJ1-5, reads DGGITQSPKYLFRKEGQNVTLSCEQNLNHDAMYWYRQDPGQGLRLIYYSQIVNDFQKGDIAEGYSVSREKKESFPLTVTSAQKNPTAFYLCASSRGTGKDVGNQPQHFGDGTRLSIL.

This sequence joins TRBV6-5 and TRBJ1-4, with a tentative D call TRBD1 (5 bases). The CDR3 is 14 amino acids. CDR1 and CDR2 from the germline V gene are MNHEY and SVGAGI. This CDR3 reads CASRGFSTNEKLFF. The CDR3 bases are TGTGCTTCCCGGGGGTTCTCTACTAATGAAAAACTGTTTTTT.

This clone was recorded only once. V usage is TRBV3-1 (or the pseudogene TRBV3-2) and J usage is TRBJ1-2, with D perhaps TRBD1 (5 bases). V was pared by 1 base and J by 4 bases, with 13 bases between. The CDR3 has 15 residues. Germline assignment: CDR1 LGHDT and CDR2 YNNKEL (reference sequence). The CDR3, as DNA: TGTGCCAGCAGCCAAGGGGAGGGTGGGGGCTATGGCTACACCTTC. Its protein is CASSQGEGGGYGYTF.

The genes are TRBV5-1 and TRBJ1-2, with no clear D. The CDR3 runs 13 residues. From germline, CDR1 is SGHRS and CDR2 YFSETQ. Trimming removed 0 bases at V and 2 bases at J, with 5 bases between. This CDR3 reads CASSLGRNYGYTF. The CDR3 DNA sequence: TGCGCCAGCAGCTTGGGCCGGAACTATGGCTACACCTTC. Full variable domain (remainder filled in from reference TRBV5-1 and TRBJ1-2): KAGVTQTPRYLIKTRGQQVTLSCSPISGHRSVSWYQQTPGQGLQFLFEYFSETQRNKGNFPGRFSGRQFSNSRSEMNVSTLELGDSALYLCASSLGRNYGYTFGSGTRLTVV.

A note on this clone: This same CDR3 is encoded by further DNA sequences in the sample. The chain uses TRBV7-9 and TRBJ1-1, with TRBD1 identical over 7 bases. V lost 5 bases, J lost 0 bases, and 6 bases stayed unmatched. This CDR3 contains 15 residues. Germline V gives CDR1 SEHNR, CDR2 FQNEAQ (reference sequence). The CDR3 reads CASSPTTGMNTEAFF. In DNA form, the CDR3 reads TGTGCCAGCAGCCCAACGACAGGGATGAACACTGAAGCTTTCTTT.

The rearrangement joins TRBV5-1 to TRBJ2-3; 11 bases match TRBD2. CDR3 length: 18 residues. Losses at the gene ends were 0 bases for V and 4 bases for J; bases not matched to a gene: 10. Per the germline V gene, CDR1 is SGHRS and CDR2 is YFSETQ. The CDR3, as DNA: TGCGCCAGCAGCTTGGCCTCTCTGGCTAGCGGGAGGTCAGATACGCAGTATTTT. Translation: CASSLASLASGRSDTQYF. Drawing the rest from reference TRBV5-1 and TRBJ2-3, the complete variable domain is KAGVTQTPRYLIKTRGQQVTLSCSPISGHRSVSWYQQTPGQGLQFLFEYFSETQRNKGNFPGRFSGRQFSNSRSEMNVSTLELGDSALYLCASSLASLASGRSDTQYFGPGTRLTVL.